These 29 T cell receptor beta chains were sequenced from one sample in a study of OX40 agonist ivuxolimab in advanced cancers. TCRdb keeps only in-frame clones here, not all; method: immunoSEQ multiplex PCR. Seen here are around 63,000 clones, around 87% observed once, and the top ten hold 10% to 11%. The sample in question was CD4+ or CD8+ T cells sorted from blood, obtained in a trial of the OX40 agonist ivuxolimab. Receptor source: an adult with an advanced solid tumor such as melanoma, head and neck, liver or kidney cancer.

This chain links TRBV5-8 with TRBJ2-2; TRBD2 matches at 7 bases. After removal of 3 bases from V and 6 bases from J, the junction contained 5 bases not matched to a gene. The germline V gene encodes CDR1 SGHTS and CDR2 YDEGEE. CDR3 size: 14 residues. The chain's CDR3 is CASSWGTMPGELFF. The CDR3 DNA reads TGTGCCAGCAGCTGGGGGACTATGCCCGGGGAGCTGTTTTTT.

The V gene is TRBV5-4, the J gene TRBJ2-7; 8 positions match TRBD2. Germline V lookup: CDR1 SGHNT, CDR2 YYREEE (reference sequence). J lost 5 bases, V lost 0 bases, and 7 bases had no gene match. The CDR3 contains 15 residues. DNA for the CDR3: TGTGCCAGCAGCTTGGAGTACACTAGCGGCGACGAGCAGTACTTC. Protein: CASSLEYTSGDEQYF.

V gene TRBV5-1 combines with J gene TRBJ2-3, with 10 bases that match TRBD2. The ends lost 0 bases at V and 4 bases at J; junction bases unmatched: 8. The germline V gene has CDR1 SGHRS and CDR2 YFSETQ. The CDR3 consists of 17 residues. The DNA of the CDR3 is TGCGCCAGCAGCTTGGAGCTAGCGGGAGTAGGCGCAGATACGCAGTATTTT. Protein sequence: CASSLELAGVGADTQYF.

This sequence joins TRBV28 and TRBJ2-7; D possibly corresponds to TRBD2 (6 bases). Germline loops: CDR1 MDHEN, CDR2 SYDVKM. The V end lost 4 bases, the J end lost 4 bases, and 14 bases lay between the germline ends. This CDR3 is built from 14 residues. CDR3 DNA sequence: TGTGCCAGCAGTTCCCCGGGAGATCCTTACGAGCAGTACTTC. Its protein is CASSSPGDPYEQYF.

The V gene is TRBV7-9, the J gene TRBJ2-7; D gene unclear. CDR3 size: 12 residues. V shed 2 bases and J shed 2 bases, with 4 bases lying between them. The V gene's germline CDR1 is SEHNR and CDR2 FQNEAQ (reference sequence). The CDR3 region has the DNA TGTGCCAGCAGCTTACTTACCTACGAGCAGTACTTC. Translating it yields CASSLLTYEQYF.

J is TRBJ1-1 and V is TRBV7-9; maybe TRBD1 (6 bases). There are 16 residues in the CDR3. The V and J ends lost 2 bases and 0 bases respectively, with 13 bases between them. CDR1 is SEHNR and CDR2 is FQNEAQ in the germline V gene (reference sequence). The CDR3, as DNA: TGTGCCAGCAGCTTAAGGGCAGGGGTGGTGAACACTGAAGCTTTCTTT. This encodes CASSLRAGVVNTEAFF.

V is TRBV2 and J is TRBJ1-2; maybe TRBD1 (6 bases). Germline values: CDR1 SNHLY, CDR2 FYNNEI. The V end was cut by 4 bases, the J end by 2 bases, with 11 bases between. This CDR3 contains 14 residues. This chain's CDR3 is CASSVQGTNYGYTF. The CDR3 DNA reads TGTGCCAGCAGTGTACAGGGCACAAACTATGGCTACACCTTC. Looking up the rest from reference TRBV2 and TRBJ1-2 gives the full variable domain: EPEVTQTPSHQVTQMGQEVILRCVPISNHLYFYWYRQILGQKVEFLVSFYNNEISEKSEIFDDQFSVERPDGSNFTLKIRSTKLEDSAMYFCASSVQGTNYGYTFGSGTRLTVV.

The chain carries TRBV29-1 and TRBJ2-7, with D perhaps matching TRBD1 (5 bases). The CDR3 consists of 12 residues. V was trimmed by 6 bases and J by 7 bases, leaving 16 bases between them. Germline V gene lookup returns CDR1 SQVTM and CDR2 ANQGSEA. CDR3 region: CSVEKGPSEQYF. For the CDR3, the DNA is TGCAGCGTGGAAAAGGGGCCGAGTGAGCAGTACTTC.

CDR3 DNA sequence: TGTGCCAGTAGTATCTTCGGGACAGCCTATGGCTACACCTTC. Its protein product is CASSIFGTAYGYTF. The chain recombines TRBV19 with TRBJ1-2, with TRBD1 identical over 7 bases. This CDR3 has 14 amino acids. CDR1 and CDR2 from the germline V gene are LNHDA and SQIVND (reference sequence). The trim removed 3 bases at V and 4 bases at J, leaving 5 bases unmatched.

A word on this clone: Lacking the conserved final phenylalanine or tryptophan, this CDR3 likely reflects a read error. No DNA is shown, since the ends of the CDR3 on it are uncertain; the CDR3 is the one TCRdb lists. The chain links TRBV6-1 to TRBJ2-3. Germline-derived CDR1 and CDR2 are MNHNS and SASEGT. Ends included, the CDR3 has 9 residues. The chain's CDR3 is CASSEHPRA.

The rearrangement links TRBV6-5 to TRBJ2-7; D call uncertain. Per the germline V gene, CDR1 is MNHEY and CDR2 is SVGAGI. The CDR3 extends over 12 amino acids. V was shortened by 3 bases and J by 6 bases, with 9 bases between the two germline ends. The CDR3 loop reads CASSYVSGEQYF. In DNA form, the CDR3 reads TGTGCCAGCAGTTATGTTTCGGGCGAGCAGTACTTC.

The chain employs TRBV5-1 and TRBJ2-7; 7 nucleotides agree with TRBD2. The ends lost 3 bases at V and 7 bases at J; junction bases unmatched: 13. CDR1 is SGHRS and CDR2 is YFSETQ in the germline V gene. This CDR3 contains 15 residues. CDR3 sequence (DNA): TGCGCCAGCAGCTCCCGGACTAGTGCCGAGGGGGAGCAGTACTTC. Protein sequence: CASSSRTSAEGEQYF.

The rearrangement links TRBV13 to TRBJ1-2; D call uncertain. The V end lost 1 base, the J end lost 4 bases, and 4 bases lay between the germline ends. This CDR3 is 12 amino acids long. Germline-derived CDR1 and CDR2 are PRHDT and FYEKMQ (reference sequence). The CDR3: CASSLARYGYTF. The CDR3 coding sequence is TGTGCCAGCAGCTTAGCCCGCTATGGCTACACCTTC. Full variable domain (outside the CDR3, taken from reference TRBV13 and TRBJ1-2): AAGVIQSPRHLIKEKRETATLKCYPIPRHDTVYWYQQGPGQDPQFLISFYEKMQSDKGSIPDRFSAQQFSDYHSELNMSSLELGDSALYFCASSLARYGYTFGSGTRLTVV.

DNA of the CDR3: TGTGCCAGCAGTTTAGGAGGGACCCGACTAGAGACCCAGTACTTC. The encoded protein is CASSLGGTRLETQYF. This chain joins TRBV28 and TRBJ2-5; TRBD2 might be the D (6 bases). The CDR3 is made up of 15 amino acids. Germline V lookup: CDR1 MDHEN, CDR2 SYDVKM. Trimming stripped 2 bases from V and 4 bases from J, with 14 bases between.

The rearrangement uses TRBV4-1 and TRBJ1-6; perhaps TRBD1 as D (6 bases). This CDR3 contains 16 residues. Germline V CDR1 and CDR2: MGHRA, YSYEKL. The V end lost 4 bases, the J end lost 4 bases, and 14 bases lay between the germline ends. The CDR3 nucleotides are TGCGCCAGCAGCCTCTTCGGACAGCTATATAATTCACCCCTCCACTTT. It codes for CASSLFGQLYNSPLHF.

The chain joins TRBV29-1 to TRBJ2-1; no clear D gene. This CDR3 comprises 11 residues. The germline V gene encodes CDR1 SQVTM and CDR2 ANQGSEA. The V gene lost 2 bases and the J gene lost 10 bases, with 9 bases spanning the gap. The CDR3 DNA reads as TGCAGCGTTGAACGGTGGGGAGAGCAGTTCTTC. It translates to CSVERWGEQFF.

This clone has only one observation. V gene TRBV11-2 combines with J gene TRBJ2-1; a weak D match, TRBD2 (5 bases). Germline assignment: CDR1 SGHAT and CDR2 FQNNGV. V lost 0 bases and J lost 8, with 14 bases in between. CDR3 length equals 15 residues. In nucleotides, the CDR3 is TGTGCCAGCAGCTTAGATTTCAGAAGCGGTGATGAGCAGTTCTTC. Translation gives CASSLDFRSGDEQFF.

This clone appeared once. This chain joins TRBV30 and TRBJ2-1, with 12 nucleotides matching TRBD2. Trimming removed 5 bases from V and 0 bases from J; junction bases left unmatched: 5. There are 16 residues in the CDR3. Germline CDR1 is GTSNPN and CDR2 is SVGIG (reference sequence). CDR3 loop: CAWETSGRSSYNEQFF. The CDR3 DNA sequence: TGTGCCTGGGAAACTAGCGGGAGGAGCTCCTACAATGAGCAGTTCTTC.

The rearrangement links TRBV5-5 to TRBJ1-1; a possible D gene is TRBD1 (5 bases). Trimming cost V 4 bases and J 3 bases, with 22 bases left between them. The length of the CDR3 is 17 residues. CDR1 and CDR2 from the germline V gene are SGHKS and YYEKEE (reference sequence). CDR3 in DNA: TGTGCCAGCAGCAAGCGGGACGGACATGAAGGGGACACTGAAGCTTTCTTT. Amino acid sequence: CASSKRDGHEGDTEAFF.

The V call is TRBV4-2, the J call TRBJ2-2; 8 bases are a match to TRBD2. The V gene's germline CDR1 is LGHNA and CDR2 YNFKEQ. J gave up 4 bases and V 1 base, and 5 bases lay outside the gene matches. The CDR3 totals 16 residues. DNA of the CDR3: TGTGCCAGCAGCCAAGTAGCGGGGAGAACCACCGGGGAGCTGTTTTTT. As protein: CASSQVAGRTTGELFF.

The J gene is TRBJ2-1, the V gene TRBV7-9; D is unresolved. The CDR3 contains 14 residues. Germline V gene data show CDR1 as SEHNR and CDR2 as FQNEAQ (reference sequence). Trimming took 6 bases from V and 3 from J, leaving 12 bases between them. CDR3 nucleotide sequence: TGTGCCAGCAGAAGTTCAGGCAACTACAATGAGCAGTTCTTC. Its translation: CASRSSGNYNEQFF.

This clone has only a few counts. The chain recombines TRBV10-3 with TRBJ1-6; weak D call: TRBD1 (5 bases). The V and J ends lost 8 bases and 5 bases respectively, with 13 bases between them. This CDR3 has 14 residues. Germline V gene data show CDR1 as ENHRY and CDR2 as SYGVKD. The CDR3 loop is CAIRAREDNSPLHF. CDR3 coding DNA: TGTGCCATCCGGGCCAGGGAAGATAATTCACCCCTCCACTTT.

This chain uses TRBV29-1 with TRBJ1-2; the match to TRBD1 covers 7 bases. In germline, CDR1 is SQVTM, CDR2 ANQGSEA. The length of the CDR3 is 12 residues. J gave up 5 bases and V 4 bases, and 4 bases lay outside the gene matches. Here the CDR3 reads CSVGQGLYGYTF. For the CDR3, the DNA is TGCAGCGTTGGACAGGGCTTATATGGCTACACCTTC.

The gene calls are TRBV6-6 and TRBJ2-7; TRBD1 agrees at 7 bases. Germline V gives CDR1 MNHNY, CDR2 SVGAGI (reference sequence). This CDR3 spans 13 amino acids. V lost 6 bases to trimming and J lost 2 bases; unmatched junction nucleotides: 4. The CDR3 DNA sequence: TGTGCCAGCAGCAACAGGGGACCCTACGAGCAGTACTTC. As protein: CASSNRGPYEQYF.

As to this clone: At one end the junction does not follow the germline gene, possibly because of a read error. The same CDR3 can be traced to other DNA sequences in this sample. The V and J genes are TRBV5-1 and TRBJ2-7; D ambiguous. The CDR3 sequence is 13 residues long. Germline V gene data show CDR1 as SGHRS and CDR2 as YFSETQ. The CDR3 here is CASSLVSSYEQYF. The CDR3 nucleotides are TGCGCCAGCAGCTTGGTGAGCTCCTACGAGCAGTACTTT.

The CDR3 DNA reads TGTGCCAGCAGCCAGCCCTCCTACGAGCAGTACTTC. Translating gives CASSQPSYEQYF. The rearrangement links TRBV4-2 to TRBJ2-7; D remains unclear. V lost 3 bases and J 0 bases, leaving 3 bases between the germline ends. Germline CDR1 LGHNA, CDR2 YNFKEQ. The CDR3 loop spans 12 amino acids.

The chain employs TRBV7-2 and TRBJ2-7, with 8 bases identical to TRBD2. The CDR3 is made up of 14 amino acids. The V gene's germline CDR1 is SGHTA and CDR2 FQGNSA. V was clipped by 5 bases and J by 3 bases; unmatched bases: 6. This chain's CDR3 is CASSRPGLGYEQYF. The CDR3 DNA reads TGTGCCAGCAGCAGACCGGGACTAGGCTACGAGCAGTACTTC.

This clone was picked up a small number of times. The V and J genes are TRBV5-1 and TRBJ1-6; D is perhaps TRBD1 (5 bases). The V gene's germline CDR1 is SGHRS and CDR2 YFSETQ. The CDR3 totals 17 residues. The V gene lost 1 base and the J gene lost 5 bases, with 16 bases spanning the gap. CDR3: CASSLWSAPGDNSPLHF. As DNA, the CDR3 is TGCGCCAGCAGCTTGTGGTCAGCCCCGGGGGATAATTCACCCCTCCACTTT.

The gene calls are TRBV11-2 and TRBJ2-2; D tentatively reads TRBD1 or TRBD2 (6 bases each). The germline V and J ends were trimmed by 2 bases and 2 bases, with 12 bases remaining between them. The CDR3 spans 16 residues. The germline CDR1 and CDR2 sequences are SGHAT and FQNNGV. CDR3 bases: TGTGCCAGCAGCTTAAAGGGGGGAACCAACACCGGGGAGCTGTTTTTT. Its translation is CASSLKGGTNTGELFF.